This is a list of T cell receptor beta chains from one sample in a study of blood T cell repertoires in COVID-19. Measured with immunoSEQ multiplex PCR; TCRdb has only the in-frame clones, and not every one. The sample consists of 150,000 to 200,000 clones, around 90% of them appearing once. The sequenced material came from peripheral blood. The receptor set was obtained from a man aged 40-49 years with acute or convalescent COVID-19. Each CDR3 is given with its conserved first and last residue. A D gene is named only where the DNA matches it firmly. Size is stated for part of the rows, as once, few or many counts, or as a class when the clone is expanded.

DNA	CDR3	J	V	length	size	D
TGTGCCAGCAGCTTAGGGACAGGGTCGGAGGGCTACACCTTC	CASSLGTGSEGYTF	TRBJ1-2	TRBV7-9	14	once	TRBD1
TGCGCCAGCAGCTTCGGGACAGGGAGGAGCACTGAAGCTTTCTTT	CASSFGTGRSTEAFF	TRBJ1-1	TRBV5-1	15	NA	TRBD1
TGTGCCAGCAGTTATCCGACAGGGGGCCTTCTAAACACCATATATTTT	CASSYPTGGLLNTIYF	TRBJ1-3	TRBV6-6	16	once	TRBD1
TGTGCCACCAGCAGAGATCTGCTAGCGGGGTCCTACGAGCAGTACTTC	CATSRDLLAGSYEQYF	TRBJ2-7	TRBV15	16	NA	TRBD2
TGTGCCAGCACCGACAGGGTCACCGGGGAGCTGTTTTTT	CASTDRVTGELFF	TRBJ2-2	TRBV6-5	13	NA	TRBD1
TGTGCCAGCAGCCCCTCCGGACAGGGGACCTATGGCTACACCTTC	CASSPSGQGTYGYTF	TRBJ1-2	TRBV7-8	15	NA	TRBD1
TGTGCCATCAGTGGACTAGGGCCCCTCTACGAGCAGTACTTC	CAISGLGPLYEQYF	TRBJ2-7	TRBV10-3	14	NA	NA
TGTGCCAGCAACATGGGGGGTAAGGGGGCGTACACTGAAGCTTTCTTT	CASNMGGKGAYTEAFF	TRBJ1-1	TRBV28	16	once	TRBD1
TGTGCCAGCAGCCCGACAGGGCGAGAGACCCAGTACTTC	CASSPTGRETQYF	TRBJ2-5	TRBV3-1/TRBV3-2	13	NA	TRBD1
TGTGCCAGCAGCTACAGGGGTTCACCCCTCCACTTT	CASSYRGSPLHF	TRBJ1-6	TRBV13	12	NA	TRBD1
TGTGCCAGCAGTTTTGACTGGGACTATGGCTACACCTTC	CASSFDWDYGYTF	TRBJ1-2	TRBV12-3/TRBV12-4	13	NA	NA
TGTGCCAGCAGCCTCGTGAGCACAGATACGCAGTATTTT	CASSLVSTDTQYF	TRBJ2-3	TRBV28	13	NA	NA
TGTGCCAGCAGCTTAGGGGGACTAGCGGAAGATACGCAGTATTTT	CASSLGGLAEDTQYF	TRBJ2-3	TRBV11-3	15	NA	TRBD2
TGTGCCTGGAGTGTACCAGGGGGCCCTTCACCCCTCCACTTT	CAWSVPGGPSPLHF	TRBJ1-6	TRBV30	14	NA	TRBD1
TGTGCCAGCAGCTTAGGGCAGGGTTTATCTGGGGCCAACGTCCTGACTTTC	CASSLGQGLSGANVLTF	TRBJ2-6	TRBV7-9	17	NA	NA
TGTGCCAGCAGCTTAGACAGGGAACGGACAGATACGCAGTATTTT	CASSLDRERTDTQYF	TRBJ2-3	TRBV11-3	15	NA	NA
TGTGCCACCCGGGGAAGGGGGACAGATACGCAGTATTTT	CATRGRGTDTQYF	TRBJ2-3	TRBV12-3/TRBV12-4	13	NA	NA
TGTGCCAGCAGCCCCGTCGGGACAGGTAGTCAGCAGTACTTC	CASSPVGTGSQQYF	TRBJ2-7	TRBV27	14	NA	TRBD1
TGTGCCAGCAGCTTGACAGGGACAGGGGGCGGGGAGACCCAGTACTTC	CASSLTGTGGGETQYF	TRBJ2-5	TRBV5-4	16	once	TRBD1
TGTGCCAGCAGTTGGGGGGGTTCCTACGAGCAGTACTTC	CASSWGGSYEQYF	TRBJ2-7	TRBV6-2/TRBV6-3	13	NA	TRBD2
TGTGCCAGCAGTGTAGATAATAGCAATCAGCCCCAGCATTTT	CASSVDNSNQPQHF	TRBJ1-5	TRBV25-1	14	NA	NA
TGTGCCAGCAGCGTTTTAACAGACACTGAAGCTTTCTTT	CASSVLTDTEAFF	TRBJ1-1	TRBV9	13	NA	NA
TGTGCCAGTAGTATAGCCACAGGTTCTCCCGGCTACACCTTC	CASSIATGSPGYTF	TRBJ1-2	TRBV19	14	NA	NA
TGTGCCAGCAGTGTAGGAAGCGGGGGGTCTTACAGCTCCTACAATGAGCAGTTCTTC	CASSVGSGGSYSSYNEQFF	TRBJ2-1	TRBV6-1	19	once	TRBD2
TGTGCCATCAGAGAAGAGAGCGGGGGGGCCTACGAGCAGTACTTC	CAIREESGGAYEQYF	TRBJ2-7	TRBV10-3	15	NA	TRBD2
TGTGCCTGGAGTGTAGATGGAGCTAACTATGGCTACACCTTC	CAWSVDGANYGYTF	TRBJ1-2	TRBV30	14	NA	NA
TGTGCCAGCTCACGATCCGGGACAGGGGCTTATCAGCCCCAGCATTTT	CASSRSGTGAYQPQHF	TRBJ1-5	TRBV18	16	NA	TRBD1
TGTGCCAGCAGTCCATGGCGGGGGGGCCGAGCCCGCTCCTACAATGAGCAGTTCTTC	CASSPWRGGRARSYNEQFF	TRBJ2-1	TRBV28	19	NA	TRBD2
TGTGCCAGCAGTTTGAGCCAGGGGTGGCTGGGAGAAGCTTTCTTT	CASSLSQGWLGEAFF	TRBJ1-1	TRBV27	15	few	NA
TGTGCCAGCAGCTTGGCTGGGGGCGGCGATGGCTACACCTTC	CASSLAGGGDGYTF	TRBJ1-2	TRBV5-4	14	NA	NA
TGCGCCAGCAGCTTTGCTAGCGGGGCCTACAATGAGCAGTTCTTC	CASSFASGAYNEQFF	TRBJ2-1	TRBV5-1	15	NA	TRBD2
TGTGCCAGCAGCCAAACAAGCGGGGGGGCCCTAGGGACCCAGTACTTC	CASSQTSGGALGTQYF	TRBJ2-5	TRBV7-9	16	few	TRBD2
TGTGCCAGCAGCCGACGGGACAGGGCTAGGGAAAAACTGTTTTTT	CASSRRDRAREKLFF	TRBJ1-4	TRBV13	15	NA	TRBD1
TGCGCCAGCAGCTTAACTCTGGGGACAGCCGACTCTGGAAACACCATATATTTT	CASSLTLGTADSGNTIYF	TRBJ1-3	TRBV5-1	18	NA	TRBD1
TGTGCCAGCAGCTGGACAGATTCTCCCTACGAGCAGTACTTC	CASSWTDSPYEQYF	TRBJ2-7	TRBV5-5	14	once	NA
TGCGCCAGCAGCCAGGCCCCAGGGACAGGGGGACAGTATGGCTACACCTTC	CASSQAPGTGGQYGYTF	TRBJ1-2	TRBV4-3	17	few	TRBD1
TGTGCCAGCAGCTTGAAGGGGGGGGGCCAAAATGAGCAGTTCTTC	CASSLKGGGQNEQFF	TRBJ2-1	TRBV5-4	15	NA	NA
TGTGCCAGCACCTTTATTGTGACAGGGGGATCCGGGGAGCTGTTTTTT	CASTFIVTGGSGELFF	TRBJ2-2	TRBV7-9	16	NA	TRBD1
TGTGCCTGGAGTGTAGAGGGTGGATACGAGCAGTACTTC	CAWSVEGGYEQYF	TRBJ2-7	TRBV30	13	NA	NA
TGTGCCAGCAGCCGTACGCTAGCGGGGGGATCCTACGAGCAGTACTTC	CASSRTLAGGSYEQYF	TRBJ2-7	TRBV7-9	16	once	TRBD2
TGTGCCAGCTCCCTGGTGCGGGCATCTGAAGCTTTCTTT	CASSLVRASEAFF	TRBJ1-1	TRBV6-5	13	NA	NA
TGTGCCAGCAGCTTGGATACAGGGCAAGAGACCCAGTACTTC	CASSLDTGQETQYF	TRBJ2-5	TRBV5-4	14	NA	NA